The 9 T cell receptor beta chains given below trace back to one sample, sequenced in a study of T cells after somatic rescue of genetic block. Method: immunoSEQ multiplex PCR; TCRdb's copy keeps in-frame clones and lacks some. Of approximately 65,000 clones listed, just under 95% are singletons. What was sequenced was peripheral blood mononuclear cells (PBMCs). These receptors were collected from a middle-aged man.

The rearrangement uses TRBV5-4 and TRBJ2-7; D gene unclear. This CDR3 has 11 amino acids. Germline CDR1 and CDR2: SGHNT and YYREEE (reference sequence). Trimming stripped 0 bases from V and 6 bases from J, with 4 bases between. Here the CDR3 reads CASSLGAEQYF. The CDR3 DNA sequence: TGTGCCAGCAGCTTGGGGGCCGAGCAGTACTTC.

This chain links TRBV2 with TRBJ1-2; no clear D. Looked up from germline, CDR1 is SNHLY and CDR2 is FYNNEI. This CDR3 contains 14 residues. Trimming shortened V by 3 bases and J by 4 bases, and 12 bases separated the two germline ends. CDR3 DNA: TGTGCCAGCAGTGACGGCTCCGGGGTCTATGGCTACACCTTC. Residues: CASSDGSGVYGYTF.

This chain connects TRBV10-3 to TRBJ2-1; D unclear. The ends were cut back, 2 bases at V and 8 bases at J, with 4 bases in the middle. CDR1 is ENHRY and CDR2 is SYGVKD in the germline V gene. The CDR3 has 11 amino acids. The CDR3 loop reads CAISEADEQFF. The CDR3 DNA is TGTGCCATCAGTGAGGCGGATGAGCAGTTCTTC.

The rearrangement joins TRBV19 to TRBJ2-2, with D maybe TRBD2 (5 bases). Trimming took 5 bases from V and 0 from J, leaving 13 bases between them. The CDR3 loop spans 16 amino acids. Germline-derived CDR1 and CDR2 are LNHDA and SQIVND (reference sequence). CDR3 DNA: TGTGCCAGTAGTTTCGAGGGCCCTACGAACACCGGGGAGCTGTTTTTT. Its protein is CASSFEGPTNTGELFF.

The chain has TRBV27 and TRBJ2-7; either TRBD1 or TRBD2 may supply D (5 bases each). Germline CDR1 reads MNHEY; CDR2 reads SMNVEV (reference sequence). The V end lost 4 bases, the J end lost 3 bases, and 10 bases lay between the germline ends. CDR3 length: 13 amino acids. The DNA for the CDR3 is TGTGCCAGCAGTTCGGGGCAGTACTACGAGCAGTACTTC. It translates to CASSSGQYYEQYF.

The genes are TRBV13 and TRBJ1-1, with D perhaps matching TRBD1 (5 bases). Germline V gene data show CDR1 as PRHDT and CDR2 as FYEKMQ (reference sequence). This CDR3 region has 14 residues. The germline V and J ends were trimmed by 5 bases and 2 bases, with 12 bases remaining between them. CDR3 nucleotide sequence: TGTGCCAGCAGCCGGGGACGGGTAAACACTGAAGCTTTCTTT. This codes for CASSRGRVNTEAFF.

V and J are TRBV5-4 and TRBJ2-2, with 9 bases identical to TRBD2. This CDR3 comprises 16 residues. Germline assignment: CDR1 SGHNT and CDR2 YYREEE (reference sequence). V shed 5 bases, J shed 1 base, and the junction held 6 bases outside the gene matches. The CDR3 reads CASSPRTSVNTGELFF. In DNA form, the CDR3 reads TGTGCCAGCAGTCCTCGGACTAGCGTGAACACCGGGGAGCTGTTTTTT.

The chain links TRBV2 to TRBJ2-5, with TRBD2 matching over 8 bases. The CDR3 length is 14 residues. From germline, CDR1 is SNHLY and CDR2 FYNNEI. The ends lost 3 bases at V and 1 base at J; junction bases unmatched: 1. CDR3 nucleotides: TGTGCCAGCAGTGATGCGGGGGGCCAAGAGACCCAGTACTTC. Translating gives CASSDAGGQETQYF.

The genes are TRBV19 and TRBJ1-5; D ambiguous. V lost 3 bases to trimming and J lost 6 bases, with 15 bases between them. The CDR3 totals 15 residues. Germline assignment: CDR1 LNHDA and CDR2 SQIVND (reference sequence). In nucleotides, the CDR3 is TGTGCCAGTAGTATCGGAGGAGGGCATGGTCAGCCCCAGCATTTT. This sequence encodes CASSIGGGHGQPQHF.